One and the same sample provided the 10 T cell receptor beta chains below, sequenced in a study of shared clonotypes between healthy human individuals (dated by TCRdb to about 2020). Preparation of the library involved the immunoSEQ multiplex PCR assay. As stored in TCRdb, this immuneACCESS dataset retains in-frame rearrangements with V and J assigned. A fraction of the clones does not appear; measured against another copy, unresolved V genes explain less than half of the discrepancy, and the remainder lacks a known reason. Here the sample has fewer than 1 million clones; approximately 96% occur a single time. About 0.25% of the sample belongs to the ten largest clones. CD8 naive samples were obtained by positive selection for CCR7 among CD45RO-negative cells, yielding a CD45RA+CCR7+ population from which TemRA cells were excluded. The source material was naive CD8+ T cells sorted from blood. According to the study, the label for this sample's cell subset or site signals: CD45RA+CCR7+. The receptors come from a man aged 25 to 40 in good health.

The chain is built from TRBV6-6 and TRBJ2-5; 7 nucleotides align to TRBD2. Germline V gives CDR1 MNHNY, CDR2 SVGAGI (reference sequence). The CDR3 is 16 amino acids. V trimming: 0 bases; J trimming: 5 bases; junction bases outside the gene matches: 9. CDR3: CASSYSVEAGVETQYF. DNA of the CDR3: TGTGCCAGCAGTTACTCTGTAGAGGCGGGAGTGGAGACCCAGTACTTC.

V usage is TRBV27 and J usage is TRBJ2-7; 11 bases align to TRBD2. CDR1 MNHEY and CDR2 SMNVEV come from the germline V gene (reference sequence). V trimming: 5 bases; J trimming: 3 bases; junction bases outside the gene matches: 6. The CDR3 runs 15 residues. The CDR3 is CASSTRLAGGYEQYF. The CDR3 DNA reads as TGTGCCAGCAGTACACGGCTAGCGGGAGGCTACGAGCAGTACTTC.

The V gene is TRBV6-6, the J gene TRBJ2-1, with 13 bases fitting TRBD2. The CDR3 extends over 16 amino acids. The V gene's germline CDR1 is MNHNY and CDR2 SVGAGI (reference sequence). Trimming cost V 5 bases and J 5 bases; bases outside gene matches: 6. The CDR3 coding sequence is TGTGCCAGCAGTCAGGGGGGACTAGCGGGAAACAATGAGCAGTTCTTC. It specifies CASSQGGLAGNNEQFF.

The rearrangement joins TRBV27 to TRBJ2-1; D gene uncertain. The germline CDR1 and CDR2 sequences are MNHEY and SMNVEV (reference sequence). The germline V and J ends were trimmed by 3 bases and 0 bases, with 9 bases remaining between them. There are 15 residues in the CDR3. The CDR3 reads CASSFDTSSYNEQFF. CDR3 nucleotides: TGTGCCAGCAGTTTTGACACAAGCTCCTACAATGAGCAGTTCTTC.

This clone was found once. The gene calls are TRBV9 and TRBJ2-3; the D gene is possibly TRBD2 (5 bases). This CDR3 has 16 residues. V was shortened by 0 bases and J by 2 bases, with 13 bases between the two germline ends. Germline assignment: CDR1 SGDLS and CDR2 YYNGEE. Here the CDR3 reads CASSVVSAALTDTQYF. CDR3 DNA: TGTGCCAGCAGCGTAGTTTCAGCGGCCCTCACAGATACGCAGTATTTT.

The chain has TRBV18 and TRBJ1-1, with no clear D. CDR1 KGHSH and CDR2 LQKENI come from the germline V gene. Trimming removed 3 bases from V and 8 bases from J, with 10 bases in between. CDR3 length: 12 amino acids. CDR3 sequence reads: CASSPESAEAFF. The CDR3 DNA reads as TGTGCCAGCTCACCGGAGTCAGCCGAAGCTTTCTTT.

This chain connects TRBV5-8 to TRBJ2-5, with a possible D match to TRBD1 (6 bases). Trimming pared 0 bases from V and 1 base from J, leaving 13 bases between. This CDR3 contains 16 residues. CDR1 is SGHTS, CDR2 YDEGEE, per germline. CDR3 coding DNA: TGTGCCAGCAGCTTGGTTGGCAGGGGTATCCAAGAGACCCAGTACTTC. This gives the protein CASSLVGRGIQETQYF.

V is TRBV27 and J is TRBJ2-7; TRBD1 matches at 7 bases. CDR1 and CDR2 (germline): MNHEY, SMNVEV (reference sequence). The CDR3 extends over 16 amino acids. The junction had 12 bases not matched to a gene; V was cut back by 4 bases and J by 3 bases. This CDR3 reads CASSSETGTAIYEQYF. The DNA of the CDR3 is TGTGCCAGCAGTTCGGAGACCGGGACAGCGATCTACGAGCAGTACTTC.

V gene TRBV9 combines with J gene TRBJ2-7, with TRBD2 matching 8 bases. Per the germline V gene, CDR1 is SGDLS and CDR2 is YYNGEE. The CDR3 consists of 15 residues. J lost 7 bases, V lost 1 base, and 10 bases had no gene match. CDR3 nucleotide sequence: TGTGCCAGCAGCGTACGTAGCGGGATAACGAGAGAGCAGTACTTC. Translated: CASSVRSGITREQYF.

The J gene is TRBJ2-3, the V gene TRBV7-2; the D gene is possibly TRBD1 (7 bases). CDR1 and CDR2 (germline): SGHTA, FQGNSA. The CDR3 runs to 15 residues. V shed 7 bases and J shed 2 bases, with 16 bases lying between them. CDR3 protein: CASTWGQRATDTQYF. The CDR3 DNA reads TGTGCCAGCACATGGGGACAGCGGGCCACAGATACGCAGTATTTT.